This T cell receptor (beta chain) appears in the sequencing data of a study of patients and donors after allogeneic stem cell transplantation. In its sample, this clonotype was seen many times. This CDR3 is 16 amino acids long. Trimming removed 2 bases from V and 1 base from J, with 13 bases in between. CDR1 is ENHRY and CDR2 is SYGVKD in the germline V gene. MiXCR, applied by TCRdb to the RT-PCR reads, yields one record per CDR3 protein. Here the sample spans hundreds of thousands of distinct CDR3 sequences, 16% being singletons. The receptor's source is a human donor who was either an allogeneic HSCT recipient or a stem cell or donor lymphocyte infusion donor (not recorded which). It is not recorded whose cells these are; they may come from a transplant donor. The sample comprised blood, either unsorted or a sorted T cell fraction (not recorded which). The rearrangement joins TRBV10-3 to TRBJ2-3; D perhaps matches TRBD2 (5 bases). CDR3 amino acids: CAISETGGRGTDTQYF. The CDR3 coding sequence is TGTGCCATCAGTGAGACCGGCGGGCGGGGCACAGATACGCAGTATTTT.